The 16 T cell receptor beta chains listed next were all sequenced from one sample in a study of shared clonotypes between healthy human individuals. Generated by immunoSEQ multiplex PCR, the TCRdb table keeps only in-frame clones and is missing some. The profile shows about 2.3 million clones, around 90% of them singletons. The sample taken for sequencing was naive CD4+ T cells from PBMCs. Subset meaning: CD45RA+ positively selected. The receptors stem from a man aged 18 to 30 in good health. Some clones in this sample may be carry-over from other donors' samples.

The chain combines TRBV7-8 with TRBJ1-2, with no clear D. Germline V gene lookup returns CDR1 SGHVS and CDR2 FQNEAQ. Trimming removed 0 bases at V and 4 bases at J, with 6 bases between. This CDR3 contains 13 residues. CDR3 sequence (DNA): TGTGCCAGCAGCTTAGCGGTCATCTATGGCTACACCTTC. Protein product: CASSLAVIYGYTF. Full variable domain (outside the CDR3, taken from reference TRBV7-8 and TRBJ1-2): GAGVSQSPRYKVAKRGQDVALRCDPISGHVSLFWYQQALGQGPEFLTYFQNEAQLDKSGLPSDRFFAERPEGSVSTLKIQRTQQEDSAVYLCASSLAVIYGYTFGSGTRLTVV.

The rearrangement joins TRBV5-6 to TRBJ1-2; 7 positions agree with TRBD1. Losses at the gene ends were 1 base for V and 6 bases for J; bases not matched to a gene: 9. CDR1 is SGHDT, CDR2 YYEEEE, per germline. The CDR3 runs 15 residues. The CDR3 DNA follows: TGTGCCAGCAGCTTGTTGGGCTCCAGGGGGGATGGCTACACCTTC. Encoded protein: CASSLLGSRGDGYTF. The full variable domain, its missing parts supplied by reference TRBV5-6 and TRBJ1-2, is DAGVTQSPTHLIKTRGQQVTLRCSPKSGHDTVSWYQQALGQGPQFIFQYYEEEERQRGNFPDRFSGHQFPNYSSELNVNALLLGDSALYLCASSLLGSRGDGYTFGSGTRLTVV.

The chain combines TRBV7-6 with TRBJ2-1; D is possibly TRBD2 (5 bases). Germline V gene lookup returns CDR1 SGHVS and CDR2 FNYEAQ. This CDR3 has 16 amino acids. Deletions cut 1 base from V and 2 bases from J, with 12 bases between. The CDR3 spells CASSLVGRVPYNEQFF. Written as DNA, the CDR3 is TGTGCCAGCAGCTTAGTTGGGCGGGTGCCCTACAATGAGCAGTTCTTC.

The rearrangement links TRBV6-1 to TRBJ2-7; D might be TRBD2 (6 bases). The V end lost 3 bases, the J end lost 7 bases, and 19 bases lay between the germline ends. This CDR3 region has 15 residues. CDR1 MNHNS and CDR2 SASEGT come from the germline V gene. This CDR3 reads CASSDQNGGAGEQYF. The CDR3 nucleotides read TGTGCCAGCAGTGATCAAAACGGGGGTGCCGGTGAGCAGTACTTC.

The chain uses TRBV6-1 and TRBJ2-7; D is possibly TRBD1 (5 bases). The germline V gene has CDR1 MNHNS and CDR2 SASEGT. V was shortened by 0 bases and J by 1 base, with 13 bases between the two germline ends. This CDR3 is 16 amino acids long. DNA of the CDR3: TGTGCCAGCAGTGAAGCGGGGCAGGGTCCTTCCTACGAGCAGTACTTC. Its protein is CASSEAGQGPSYEQYF.

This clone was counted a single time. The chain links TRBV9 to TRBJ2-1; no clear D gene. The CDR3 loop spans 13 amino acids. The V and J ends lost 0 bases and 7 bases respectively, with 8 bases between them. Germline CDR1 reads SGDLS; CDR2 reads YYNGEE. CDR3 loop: CASSVVDGNEQFF. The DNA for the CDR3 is TGTGCCAGCAGCGTAGTTGATGGGAATGAGCAGTTCTTC.

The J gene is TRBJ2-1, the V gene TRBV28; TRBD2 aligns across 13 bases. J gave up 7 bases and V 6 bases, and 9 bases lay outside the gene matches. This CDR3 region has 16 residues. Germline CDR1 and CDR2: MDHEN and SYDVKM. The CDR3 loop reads CASRQTSGRLVNEQFF. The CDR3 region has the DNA TGTGCCAGCAGGCAGACTAGCGGGAGGTTGGTTAATGAGCAGTTCTTC.

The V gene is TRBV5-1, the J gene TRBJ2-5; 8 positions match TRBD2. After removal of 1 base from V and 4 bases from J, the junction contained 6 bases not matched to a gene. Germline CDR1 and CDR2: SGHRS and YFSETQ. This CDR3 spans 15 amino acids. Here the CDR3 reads CASSLFMAGGETQYF. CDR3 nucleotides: TGCGCCAGCAGCTTGTTTATGGCGGGGGGAGAGACCCAGTACTTC.

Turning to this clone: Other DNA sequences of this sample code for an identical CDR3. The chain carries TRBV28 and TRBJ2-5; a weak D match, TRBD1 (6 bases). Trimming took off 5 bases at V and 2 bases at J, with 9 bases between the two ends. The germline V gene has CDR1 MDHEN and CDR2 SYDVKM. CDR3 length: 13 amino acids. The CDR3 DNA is TGTGCCAGCAGTAGCGGACAGCAAGAGACCCAGTACTTC. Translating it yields CASSSGQQETQYF. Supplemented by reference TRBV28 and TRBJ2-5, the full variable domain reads DVKVTQSSRYLVKRTGEKVFLECVQDMDHENMFWYRQDPGLGLRLIYFSYDVKMKEKGDIPEGYSVSREKKERFSLILESASTNQTSMYLCASSSGQQETQYFGPGTRLLVL.

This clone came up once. The CDR3 loop is CASSLTSGGSTDTQYF. CDR3 in DNA: TGCGCCAGCAGCCTGACTAGCGGAGGGAGCACAGATACGCAGTATTTT. The gene calls are TRBV4-1 and TRBJ2-3, with 9 bases identical to TRBD2. The CDR3 runs 16 residues. Germline assignment: CDR1 MGHRA and CDR2 YSYEKL. V shed 4 bases and J 0 bases; nucleotides not matched to a gene: 5.

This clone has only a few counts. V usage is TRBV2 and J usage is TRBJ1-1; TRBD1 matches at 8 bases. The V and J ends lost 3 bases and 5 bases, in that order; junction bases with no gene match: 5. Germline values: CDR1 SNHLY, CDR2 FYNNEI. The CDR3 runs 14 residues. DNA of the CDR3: TGTGCCAGCAGTGACAGGGGGCGGAGGACTGAAGCTTTCTTT. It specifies CASSDRGRRTEAFF.

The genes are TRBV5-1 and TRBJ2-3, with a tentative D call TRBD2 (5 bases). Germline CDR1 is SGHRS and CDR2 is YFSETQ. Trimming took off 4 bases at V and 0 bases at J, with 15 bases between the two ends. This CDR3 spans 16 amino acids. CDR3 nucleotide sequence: TGCGCCAGCAGCCCTCTCGGAGGTTCTAGCACAGATACGCAGTATTTT. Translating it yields CASSPLGGSSTDTQYF.

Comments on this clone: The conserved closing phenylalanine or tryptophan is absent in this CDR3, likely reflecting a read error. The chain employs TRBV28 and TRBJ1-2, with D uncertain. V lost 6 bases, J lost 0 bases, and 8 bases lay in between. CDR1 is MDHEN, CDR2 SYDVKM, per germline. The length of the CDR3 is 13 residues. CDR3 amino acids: CASRVSSNYGYTL. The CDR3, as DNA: TGTGCCAGCAGAGTCAGTTCTAACTATGGCTACACCCTC.

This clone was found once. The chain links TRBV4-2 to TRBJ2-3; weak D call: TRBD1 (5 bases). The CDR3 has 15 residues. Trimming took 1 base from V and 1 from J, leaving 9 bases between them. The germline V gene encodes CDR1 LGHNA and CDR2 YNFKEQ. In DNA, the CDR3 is TGTGCCAGCAGCCAAGTGGAAGGGGGCACAGATACGCAGTATTTT. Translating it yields CASSQVEGGTDTQYF.

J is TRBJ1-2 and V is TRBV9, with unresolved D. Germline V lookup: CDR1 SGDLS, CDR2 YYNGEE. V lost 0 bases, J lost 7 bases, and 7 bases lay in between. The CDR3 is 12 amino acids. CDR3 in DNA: TGTGCCAGCAGCGTAGACACTGGTGGCTACACCTTC. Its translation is CASSVDTGGYTF.

The CDR3 nucleotides are TGTGCCAGCTCACCACCGGGCATTTTTGCCGGGGAGCTGTTTTTT. Amino acid sequence: CASSPPGIFAGELFF. This rearrangement joins TRBV18 to TRBJ2-2; D is unresolved. With 0 bases removed from V and 6 bases from J, the gap between germline ends came to 11 bases. The CDR3 consists of 15 residues. Germline CDR1 reads KGHSH; CDR2 reads LQKENI.